This T cell receptor beta chain appears in the sequencing data of a study of graft-versus-host responses after intestinal transplantation (dated by TCRdb to the early 2020s). At the level of the whole study: The transplants that recipients received were multivisceral, liver-intestinal, or isolated intestinal. Every recipient was given anti-thymocyte globulin induction, followed by around three years of maintenance tacrolimus and steroids. After intestinal transplantation, graft-versus-host and host-versus-graft alloreactive T cell clones were followed in the graft, circulation and bone marrow using bulk TCR-beta CDR3 sequencing. Alloreactive clones were identified by sequencing pre-transplant mixed lymphocyte reaction products and comparing them with unstimulated pre-transplant donor and recipient T cells. A cohort of approximately 24 intestinal transplant recipients, including one retransplant, was enrolled, and a few patients lacking pretransplant specimens were excluded. Donor T cell macrochimerism was defined as a peak of at least 4% donor T cells among recipient peripheral blood mononuclear cells. Samples from a few later patients were sequenced in-house on an Illumina MiSeq with MiXCR processing rather than by the commercial service.

Library method: the immunoSEQ multiplex PCR assay. For most patients, genomic DNA was subjected to high-throughput TCR-beta CDR3 sequencing by Adaptive Biotechnologies. For the original study's pipeline: Adaptive's ImmunoSEQ software was the source of the TCR sequencing data for roughly 19 patients, while a few other patients were processed with MiXCR and VDJtools. CDR3 nucleotide sequences shared between donor and recipient were removed because the origin of such sequences could not be assigned. Alloreactive clones required at least 2-fold expansion over unstimulated cells and minimum CFSE-low frequency of 0.002% (template counts) or 0.001% (read counts). A clone was considered mappable if detected in the sequenced pre-transplant spleen, lymph node, or MLR CFSE-low populations of the donor or recipient. Cumulative frequency of alloreactive clones was calculated as a percentage of all sequences weighted by copy number. Here the immuneACCESS table is served through TCRdb, limited to in-frame sequences with V and J called. Missing clones are a known gap in these copies; in checked studies unresolved V genes cover under half, and the rest lacks a known reason. V and J calls and clone size are as listed in that table; D and trimming were resolved from the DNA. This sample holds over 9,000 clones; about 80% were observed only once. About 38% of the sample is taken by the ten largest.

Note on this clone: The antigen it recognizes is unknown. The sample holds no much larger clone one base away, and base qualities are not on file.

Paper-wide results and their limitations: In patients with donor T cell macrochimerism, the allografts had high GvH to HvG T cell clonal ratios. GvH clones were found in recipient bone marrow, and some of the GvH clones appeared earlier in ileal mucosa or blood, which is consistent with an intestinal mucosal origin. Early after transplant, peak levels of circulating GvH clones were found to be associated with declines in HvG clones. Conclusions were limited by the relatively low number and heterogeneity of intestinal transplant patients.

Via the germline V gene, CDR1 is MDHEN and CDR2 SYDVKM. The junction shows trimming of 2 bases on V and 0 bases on J, and the gene matches do not reach 10 bases of it. Spanning cysteine to phenylalanine, the CDR3 consists of 20 amino acids. The only DNA kept is the CDR3, 60 bases in frame from the first base. In the first month after transplant, blood samples were collected up to 4 times, and after that at least monthly when available. This material consisted of PBMCs, taken about 67 weeks after intestinal transplant. The chain was built from TRBV28 and TRBJ2-1; 13 bases in between match TRBD2. The receptor's source is a human patient who received an intestinal transplant, so some T cells may come from the graft donor. The CDR3 in this case is CASSLTSGRAFPGSYNEQFF. The nucleotide sequence reads TGTGCCAGCAGTTTAACTAGCGGGAGGGCCTTTCCCGGCTCCTACAATGAGCAGTTCTTC.